Presented here are 32 T cell receptor beta chains from one specimen sequenced in a study of cytomegalovirus exposure and HLA in healthy donors. Use of 60 Vbeta and 13 Jbeta primers characterized the PCR. Using immunoSEQ multiplex PCR, the repertoire was profiled, and TCRdb retains in-frame clones only, with some absent. The sample carries around 160,000 clones, over 60% recorded once. The sequencing sample was made of PBMCs. These receptors all come from a middle-aged man in good health and CMV-seropositive.

The rearrangement joins TRBV28 to TRBJ1-2; TRBD1 aligns across 9 bases. V was clipped by 1 base and J by 8 bases; unmatched bases: 8. CDR1 and CDR2 from the germline V gene are MDHEN and SYDVKM. The CDR3 sequence is 15 residues long. The chain's CDR3 is CASSLSPGQGGGYTF. CDR3 nucleotide sequence: TGTGCCAGCAGTTTATCTCCGGGACAGGGAGGAGGCTACACCTTC.

This clone was recorded only once. The rearrangement uses TRBV11-2 and TRBJ2-2; TRBD2 aligns across 11 bases. J lost 6 bases, V lost 1 base, and 7 bases had no gene match. This CDR3 has 17 amino acids. Germline CDR1 and CDR2: SGHAT and FQNNGV. The CDR3 loop reads CASSLVPLAGVPGELFF. CDR3 sequence (DNA): TGTGCCAGCAGCTTAGTTCCACTAGCGGGAGTCCCCGGGGAGCTGTTTTTT.

V usage is TRBV4-1 and J usage is TRBJ1-2, with unresolved D. Trimming took off 0 bases at V and 4 bases at J, with 9 bases between the two ends. The CDR3 contains 14 residues. In germline, CDR1 is MGHRA, CDR2 YSYEKL. The CDR3 loop is CASSQEEATYGYTF. For the CDR3, the DNA is TGCGCCAGCAGCCAAGAAGAGGCTACCTATGGCTACACCTTC.

This sequence joins TRBV5-4 and TRBJ2-5; TRBD2 matches 8 bases. The CDR3 contains 14 residues. V was clipped by 3 bases and J by 1 base; unmatched bases: 2. CDR1 and CDR2 (germline): SGHNT, YYREEE (reference sequence). The CDR3 region has the DNA TGTGCCAGCAGCTCGGGGACTAGCCAAGAGACCCAGTACTTC. Translation: CASSSGTSQETQYF.

J is TRBJ1-2 and V is TRBV6-5; 10 bases are shared with TRBD1. J lost 7 bases, V lost 6 bases, and 5 bases had no gene match. Germline V lookup: CDR1 MNHEY, CDR2 SVGAGI. This CDR3 is built from 13 residues. The DNA of the CDR3 is TGTGCCAGCAGCTCCGGGACAGGGGTTGGCTACACCTTC. Translating it yields CASSSGTGVGYTF.

The V and J genes are TRBV29-1 and TRBJ1-4; D is uncertain. Trimming left V 3 bases short and J 3 bases short, with 14 bases between. From germline, CDR1 is SQVTM and CDR2 ANQGSEA. CDR3 length: 15 amino acids. For the CDR3, the DNA is TGCAGCGTTGACGCCGCGGCAGATTCTAATGAAAAACTGTTTTTT. The encoded protein is CSVDAAADSNEKLFF.

The genes are TRBV7-9 and TRBJ2-2; 8 bases agree with TRBD1. V dropped 4 bases and J dropped 5; count of bases not matched to a gene: 6. CDR1 is SEHNR, CDR2 FQNEAQ, per germline (reference sequence). The CDR3 runs 15 residues. CDR3 DNA sequence: TGTGCCAGCAGCTCCCAGGGGGCGCTAACCGGGGAGCTGTTTTTT. Amino acid sequence: CASSSQGALTGELFF.

The chain has TRBV6-5 and TRBJ2-7; no firm D call. Germline values: CDR1 MNHEY, CDR2 SVGAGI. The CDR3 has 13 residues. Deletions cut 5 bases from V and 1 base from J, with 9 bases between. CDR3 sequence reads: CASSTPTSYEQYF. DNA of the CDR3: TGTGCCAGCAGTACCCCGACATCCTACGAGCAGTACTTC.

In its sample, this clone was seen a few times. This chain uses TRBV4-2 with TRBJ2-3; TRBD2 agrees at 10 bases. This CDR3 is built from 16 residues. CDR1 and CDR2 from the germline V gene are LGHNA and YNFKEQ. The junction had 9 bases not matched to a gene; V was cut back by 4 bases and J by 5 bases. CDR3 DNA: TGTGCCAGCAGCCCGCTAGCGGGAGTCGGAGGAGATACGCAGTATTTT. Its protein is CASSPLAGVGGDTQYF.

The rearrangement joins TRBV7-9 to TRBJ2-3, with 7 bases lining up with TRBD2. Germline CDR1 and CDR2: SEHNR and FQNEAQ (reference sequence). V shed 9 bases and J 2 bases; nucleotides not matched to a gene: 17. The length of the CDR3 is 17 residues. For the CDR3, the DNA is TGTGCCAGTGGCGGGGAGGGGCAGGGAGATCCCACAGATACGCAGTATTTT. Its translation is CASGGEGQGDPTDTQYF.

The gene calls are TRBV11-2 and TRBJ2-1; D might be TRBD1 (5 bases). CDR1 is SGHAT, CDR2 FQNNGV, per germline. The CDR3 has 13 amino acids. V lost 0 bases and J 11 bases, leaving 11 bases between the germline ends. CDR3 bases: TGTGCCAGCAGCTTAGATCTAAGGGGTAAGCAGTTCTTC. Its translation: CASSLDLRGKQFF.

The chain has TRBV19 and TRBJ2-1, with 10 positions matching TRBD1. There are 14 residues in the CDR3. CDR1 and CDR2 (germline): LNHDA, SQIVND (reference sequence). V trimming: 1 base; J trimming: 9 bases; junction bases outside the gene matches: 3. CDR3 loop: CASSIGQGATEQFF. Written as DNA, the CDR3 is TGTGCCAGTAGTATAGGACAGGGGGCCACTGAGCAGTTCTTC.

The chain is built from TRBV19 and TRBJ1-2, with 10 bases fitting TRBD1. Germline V gene data show CDR1 as LNHDA and CDR2 as SQIVND (reference sequence). This CDR3 is 14 amino acids long. Trimming cost V 5 bases and J 4 bases; bases outside gene matches: 4. CDR3 nucleotides: TGTGCCAGTAGTTCAGGACAGGGGGGCTATGGCTACACCTTC. Its protein product is CASSSGQGGYGYTF.

The J gene is TRBJ1-3, the V gene TRBV15; perhaps TRBD1 as D (6 bases). The CDR3 runs 14 residues. From germline, CDR1 is LNHNV and CDR2 YYDKDF (reference sequence). Trimming took off 4 bases at V and 4 bases at J, with 11 bases between the two ends. The CDR3 DNA sequence: TGTGCCACCAGCAAACCAGGGGAGGGAAACACCATATATTTT. This codes for CATSKPGEGNTIYF.

This clone was counted only a few times. The chain is built from TRBV19 and TRBJ1-4; D might be TRBD1 (5 bases). The CDR3 sequence is 18 residues long. Trimming took 7 bases from V and 2 from J, leaving 23 bases between them. Looked up from germline, CDR1 is LNHDA and CDR2 is SQIVND (reference sequence). CDR3 sequence reads: CASTLGGGAALTNEKLFF. Here the CDR3 DNA reads TGTGCCAGTACCCTGGGGGGAGGAGCAGCGCTGACTAATGAAAAACTGTTTTTT. The full variable domain, rest sourced from reference TRBV19 and TRBJ1-4, is DGGITQSPKYLFRKEGQNVTLSCEQNLNHDAMYWYRQDPGQGLRLIYYSQIVNDFQKGDIAEGYSVSREKKESFPLTVTSAQKNPTAFYLCASTLGGGAALTNEKLFFGSGTQLSVL.

The chain carries TRBV28 and TRBJ1-1; D possibly corresponds to TRBD1 (6 bases). With 6 bases removed from V and 2 bases from J, the gap between germline ends came to 16 bases. CDR3 size: 15 residues. Germline V gene data show CDR1 as MDHEN and CDR2 as SYDVKM. The CDR3 loop reads CASSQPGHINTEAFF. The CDR3 coding sequence is TGTGCCAGCAGCCAACCGGGACATATAAACACTGAAGCTTTCTTT.

The V and J genes are TRBV7-2 and TRBJ2-7; a possible D gene is TRBD1 (5 bases). The germline V and J ends were trimmed by 5 bases and 4 bases, with 15 bases remaining between them. Germline CDR1 is SGHTA and CDR2 is FQGNSA. This CDR3 is 14 amino acids long. This CDR3 reads CASSLLGPDYEQYF. The DNA for the CDR3 is TGTGCCAGCAGCCTCTTGGGGCCGGATTACGAGCAGTACTTC.

The CDR3 region is CASSLTGAGGRNEQFF. The CDR3 DNA reads as TGTGCCAGCAGCCTAACGGGGGCAGGGGGTAGGAATGAGCAGTTCTTC. The rearrangement links TRBV5-6 to TRBJ2-1; D is perhaps TRBD1 (7 bases). Trimming removed 4 bases at V and 7 bases at J, with 21 bases between. Germline loops: CDR1 SGHDT, CDR2 YYEEEE. CDR3 length: 16 residues.

V and J are TRBV28 and TRBJ1-5; TRBD1 aligns across 7 bases. The germline V gene has CDR1 MDHEN and CDR2 SYDVKM. J lost 4 bases, V lost 6 bases, and 6 bases had no gene match. The CDR3 is 14 amino acids. The CDR3 spells CASRRQGGNQPQHF. The CDR3, as DNA: TGTGCCAGCAGACGACAGGGTGGGAATCAGCCCCAGCATTTT.

V and J are TRBV7-9 and TRBJ1-2; D possibly corresponds to TRBD1 (5 bases). Per germline, CDR1 SEHNR and CDR2 FQNEAQ (reference sequence). Between the trimmed V and J ends, which lost 4 bases and 8 bases, there was a span of 11 bases. The CDR3 spans 12 residues. The CDR3 region has the DNA TGTGCCAGCAGCTGGGGGGTTGGAGGCTACACCTTC. Its protein is CASSWGVGGYTF. The entire variable domain, with the rest obtained from reference TRBV7-9 and TRBJ1-2, is as follows: DTGVSQNPRHKITKRGQNVTFRCDPISEHNRLYWYRQTLGQGPEFLTYFQNEAQLEKSRLLSDRFSAERPKGSFSTLEIQRTEQGDSAMYLCASSWGVGGYTFGSGTRLTVV.

As regards this clone: A junction boundary mismatches the germline segment, possibly from a read error. The chain combines TRBV7-3 with TRBJ1-1; no clear D gene. CDR3 size: 13 residues. Germline CDR1 reads SGHTA; CDR2 reads FQGTGA. CDR3 DNA: TGTGCCAGCAGTTTAACCGTTTCCACTGAAGCTTTCTTT. As protein: CASSLTVSTEAFF.

The rearrangement links TRBV6-1 to TRBJ2-2, with TRBD2 matching 7 bases. CDR1 and CDR2 (germline): MNHNS, SASEGT. The V gene end was trimmed by 10 bases and the J gene end by 3 bases; junction bases not matched to a gene: 8. This CDR3 region has 14 residues. CDR3: CATLTSRYTGELFF. The CDR3 coding sequence is TGTGCCACCCTGACTAGCCGATACACCGGGGAGCTGTTTTTT.

In the case of this clone: At one end, the junction sequence differs from germline, possibly due to a read error. The gene calls are TRBV6-4 and TRBJ2-7; no firm D call. The germline V gene encodes CDR1 MRHNA and CDR2 SNTAGT. The CDR3 runs 10 residues. The CDR3 loop is CASSWRGKSF. DNA of the CDR3: TGTGCCAGCAGTTGGAGAGGCAAGAGCTTC.

The V and J genes are TRBV30 and TRBJ1-4; D may be TRBD1 (5 bases). V was clipped by 7 bases and J by 2 bases, with 11 bases between them. CDR3 size: 13 residues. Germline V gene sequence: CDR1 GTSNPN, CDR2 SVGIG (reference sequence). CDR3 sequence (DNA): TGTGCCTATTCCAGGGATACTAATGAAAAACTGTTTTTT. This gives the protein CAYSRDTNEKLFF.

The chain has TRBV4-1 and TRBJ2-2; 7 nucleotides match TRBD2. Germline CDR1 MGHRA, CDR2 YSYEKL. The J segment lost 3 bases and the V segment lost 1 base, leaving 5 bases of the junction unmatched. The CDR3 length is 16 residues. This chain's CDR3 is CASSQVGRGDTGELFF. CDR3 in DNA: TGCGCCAGCAGCCAAGTGGGGAGGGGAGACACCGGGGAGCTGTTTTTT.

V and J are TRBV19 and TRBJ1-1; no clear D. V lost 5 bases and J 4 bases, leaving 11 bases between the germline ends. Germline lookup yields CDR1 LNHDA and CDR2 SQIVND (reference sequence). The CDR3 runs to 13 residues. The CDR3 loop is CASSFNSGTEAFF. The CDR3 DNA reads TGTGCCAGTAGTTTTAACTCGGGCACTGAAGCTTTCTTT.

The rearrangement joins TRBV5-1 to TRBJ1-4; TRBD1 might be the D (5 bases). V lost 7 bases and J 5 bases, leaving 15 bases between the germline ends. Germline CDR1 is SGHRS and CDR2 is YFSETQ. The CDR3 is 14 amino acids. The CDR3 spells CASRMGGSNEKLFF. The DNA for the CDR3 is TGCGCCAGCCGAATGGGGGGTAGCAATGAAAAACTGTTTTTT.

The CDR3 spells CASGLVRGGLAGEVLLNEQFF. Here the CDR3 DNA reads TGTGCTAGTGGTTTGGTCCGGGGAGGACTAGCGGGAGAGGTATTACTAAATGAGCAGTTCTTC. The V gene is TRBV12-5, the J gene TRBJ2-1; 13 nucleotides agree with TRBD2. In germline, CDR1 is LGHNT, CDR2 FRNRAP. There are 21 residues in the CDR3. Trimming took 0 bases from V and 7 from J; bases not matched to a gene: 18. Complete variable domain (other parts from reference TRBV12-5 and TRBJ2-1): DARVTQTPRHKVTEMGQEVTMRCQPILGHNTVFWYRQTMMQGLELLAYFRNRAPLDDSGMPKDRFSAEMPDATLATLKIQPSEPRDSAVYFCASGLVRGGLAGEVLLNEQFFGPGTRLTVL.

The rearrangement uses TRBV6-5 and TRBJ2-4; TRBD1 agrees at 9 bases. CDR1 and CDR2 from the germline V gene are MNHEY and SVGAGI. The CDR3 has 15 amino acids. The trim removed 7 bases at V and 5 bases at J, leaving 9 bases unmatched. The CDR3 bases are TGTGCCAGCACCCCGGACAGGGGAATTCAAAACATTCAGTACTTC. Amino acids: CASTPDRGIQNIQYF.

The V and J genes are TRBV28 and TRBJ2-7; D might be TRBD2 (6 bases). CDR3 length: 17 amino acids. The ends were cut back, 3 bases at V and 6 bases at J, with 24 bases in the middle. Germline lookup yields CDR1 MDHEN and CDR2 SYDVKM. The CDR3, as DNA: TGTGCCAGCAGTTTCATATGGAGGGATAGGTCCCTCTCCGAGCAGTACTTC. Amino acid sequence: CASSFIWRDRSLSEQYF.

The chain uses TRBV27 and TRBJ2-5, with D hard to call. The CDR3 has 13 amino acids. Germline V gene sequence: CDR1 MNHEY, CDR2 SMNVEV (reference sequence). V lost 6 bases to trimming and J lost 0 bases, with 8 bases between them. Here the CDR3 reads CASSLYYQETQYF. CDR3 nucleotide sequence: TGTGCCAGCAGCTTGTACTACCAAGAGACCCAGTACTTC.

The V call is TRBV6-5, the J call TRBJ1-4, with D tentatively TRBD1 (5 bases). The CDR3 totals 15 residues. Germline V lookup: CDR1 MNHEY, CDR2 SVGAGI. V was pared by 0 bases and J by 7 bases, with 12 bases between. This CDR3 reads CASSYSGGEGEKLFF. In nucleotides, the CDR3 is TGTGCCAGCAGTTACTCGGGAGGGGAGGGTGAAAAACTGTTTTTT.